Sequencing of this T cell receptor beta chain was carried out in a study of T cells in localized non-small cell lung cancer. CDR3 length: 19 amino acids. The V end lost 4 bases, the J end lost 4 bases, and 23 bases lay between the germline ends. Germline loops: CDR1 LNHDA, CDR2 SQIVND (reference sequence). Note on this clone: Its antigen is not known.

General study points: Clonality peaked in uninvolved adjacent lung rather than tumor.

This table comes from immunoSEQ multiplex PCR, and its TCRdb copy is limited to in-frame clones, with some not included. The sample has about 59,000 clones, almost 90% seen once; the top ten hold about 2%. The TCR originated in a woman aged 35-75 years with stage I lung adenocarcinoma. This chain uses TRBV19 with TRBJ2-6; D gene uncertain. Material: peripheral blood, obtained before any cancer treatment. CDR3 residues: CASSKSTAVSPSGANVLTF. The CDR3 DNA reads as TGTGCCAGTAGTAAGTCCACGGCAGTGAGTCCTTCCGGGGCCAACGTCCTGACTTTC. Full variable domain (outside the CDR3, taken from reference TRBV19 and TRBJ2-6): DGGITQSPKYLFRKEGQNVTLSCEQNLNHDAMYWYRQDPGQGLRLIYYSQIVNDFQKGDIAEGYSVSREKKESFPLTVTSAQKNPTAFYLCASSKSTAVSPSGANVLTFGAGSRLTVL.